This TCR beta chain was captured by sequencing in a study of blood T cell repertoires in COVID-19. About the research overall: The United States, Italy and Spain provided the acute and convalescent COVID-19 samples. T cells, B-cell-depleted T cells, or PBMCs provided the cDNA or gDNA that served as material.

Patients at the Seattle site were enrolled during active infection and followed longitudinally. Original analysis: Researchers report that nucleated cell counts were estimated from reference gene primer amplification. Generated by immunoSEQ multiplex PCR, the TCRdb table keeps only in-frame clones and is missing some. D and trimming come from the DNA, and the V and J calls and clone size come from that table. The repertoire holds approximately 64,000 clones, about 90% seen once, with 43% in the top ten. Germline assignment: CDR1 KGHDR and CDR2 SFDVKD. The CDR3 covers 18 residues. V was cut by 4 bases and J by 2 bases, with 22 bases left in between.

The source of this sequence is a woman aged 55-69 years with COVID-19, enrolled during active disease. V gene TRBV24-1 combines with J gene TRBJ2-5; tentative D call: TRBD1 (6 bases). The sample consisted of peripheral blood. The CDR3 is CATSDPKLGPRGQETQYF. CDR3 DNA: TGTGCCACCAGTGACCCAAAGCTCGGTCCCAGGGGACAAGAGACCCAGTACTTC.